The clone carrying this T cell receptor beta chain occurred once. These data originate in a study of cytomegalovirus exposure and HLA in healthy donors. It was with 60 Vbeta and 13 Jbeta primers that the PCR ran. The data were produced by immunoSEQ multiplex PCR, yet TCRdb's version contains in-frame clones alone and is incomplete. The profile shows approximately 130,000 clones, 75% to 85% of them singletons. CDR3 length: 14 amino acids. Per germline, CDR1 SGDLS and CDR2 YYNGEE. The junction had 4 bases not matched to a gene; V was cut back by 3 bases and J by 6 bases. This TCR was recovered from a woman aged 40 to 55 in good health and CMV-seropositive. Sequencing input: PBMCs. This chain uses TRBV9 with TRBJ2-7; 12 nucleotides line up with TRBD1. In DNA form, the CDR3 reads TGTGCCAGCAGCGCGGGACAGGGGGCGGGCGAGCAGTACTTC. Translating gives CASSAGQGAGEQYF.